This is a list of T cell receptor beta chains from one sample in a study of OX40 agonist ivuxolimab in advanced cancers. Here immunoSEQ multiplex PCR was the method, and the copy in TCRdb shows in-frame clones only, minus some. The sample holds 45,000 to 50,000 clones, around 89% seen once. The sample was CD4+ or CD8+ T cells sorted from blood, taken in a trial of the OX40 agonist ivuxolimab. The receptors come from an adult with an advanced solid tumor such as melanoma, head and neck, liver or kidney cancer. Each CDR3 is given with its conserved first and last residue. A D gene is named only where the DNA matches it firmly. The size field is filled for only some rows; it gives once, few, many or a size class.

v_call: TRBV7-9
clone_size: -
d_call: TRBD2
j_call: TRBJ2-1
cdr3_aa: CASSSGTSALYNEQFF
cdr3_nt: TGTGCCAGCAGCTCCGGGACTAGCGCCTTATACAATGAGCAGTTCTTC

v_call: TRBV13
clone_size: -
d_call: TRBD1
j_call: TRBJ1-1
cdr3_aa: CASSFRGQGNTEAFF
cdr3_nt: TGTGCCAGCAGCTTCAGGGGACAGGGAAACACTGAAGCTTTCTTT

v_call: TRBV5-4
clone_size: -
d_call: -
j_call: TRBJ2-1
cdr3_aa: CASLGTTEGEQFF
cdr3_nt: TGTGCCAGCTTAGGGACAACCGAGGGTGAGCAGTTCTTC

v_call: TRBV7-9
clone_size: -
d_call: -
j_call: TRBJ2-7
cdr3_aa: CASSAGQLYEQYF
cdr3_nt: TGTGCCAGCAGCGCCGGACAGCTCTACGAGCAGTACTTC

v_call: TRBV19
clone_size: -
d_call: -
j_call: TRBJ2-7
cdr3_aa: CASRNRDTESYEQYF
cdr3_nt: TGTGCCAGTAGGAACCGGGACACAGAATCCTACGAGCAGTACTTC

v_call: TRBV7-8
clone_size: few
d_call: TRBD2
j_call: TRBJ2-7
cdr3_aa: CASSPGGITYEQYF
cdr3_nt: TGTGCCAGCAGCCCGGGGGGGATTACCTACGAGCAGTACTTC

v_call: TRBV2
clone_size: -
d_call: TRBD2
j_call: TRBJ2-1
cdr3_aa: CASRAASGILNEQFF
cdr3_nt: TGTGCCAGCAGGGCCGCTAGCGGGATTCTCAATGAGCAGTTCTTC

v_call: TRBV19
clone_size: once
d_call: -
j_call: TRBJ2-7
cdr3_aa: CASSSWQQGYEQYF
cdr3_nt: TGTGCCAGTAGTTCCTGGCAACAGGGATACGAGCAGTACTTC

v_call: TRBV27
clone_size: -
d_call: TRBD2
j_call: TRBJ2-1
cdr3_aa: CASSFPGLGGNEQFF
cdr3_nt: TGTGCCAGCAGTTTCCCGGGACTAGGCGGCAATGAGCAGTTCTTC

v_call: TRBV27
clone_size: few
d_call: -
j_call: TRBJ1-5
cdr3_aa: CASGSNQPQHF
cdr3_nt: TGTGCCAGCGGAAGCAATCAGCCCCAGCATTTT

v_call: TRBV5-6
clone_size: -
d_call: -
j_call: TRBJ2-2
cdr3_aa: CASSFDTTNTGELFF
cdr3_nt: TGTGCCAGCAGCTTCGACACGACGAACACCGGGGAGCTGTTTTTT

v_call: TRBV28
clone_size: -
d_call: -
j_call: TRBJ1-3
cdr3_aa: CASSRDSSGNTIYF
cdr3_nt: TGTGCCAGCAGTCGGGACTCCTCTGGAAACACCATATATTTT

v_call: TRBV5-1
clone_size: -
d_call: -
j_call: TRBJ1-1
cdr3_aa: CASSTQETDEAFF
cdr3_nt: TGCGCCAGCAGCACCCAAGAGACAGATGAAGCTTTCTTT

v_call: TRBV5-4
clone_size: -
d_call: TRBD2
j_call: TRBJ2-7
cdr3_aa: CASSHDPREGPYEQYF
cdr3_nt: TGTGCCAGCAGCCACGACCCCCGGGAGGGCCCCTACGAGCAGTACTTC

v_call: TRBV10-1
clone_size: -
d_call: -
j_call: TRBJ2-2
cdr3_aa: CASSESLTGELFF
cdr3_nt: TGCGCCAGCAGTGAGTCTTTGACCGGGGAGCTGTTTTTT

v_call: TRBV14
clone_size: -
d_call: TRBD1
j_call: TRBJ2-5
cdr3_aa: CASRRRTGPSETQYF
cdr3_nt: TGTGCCAGCCGACGCCGGACAGGGCCTTCGGAGACCCAGTACTTC

v_call: TRBV7-2
clone_size: large
d_call: TRBD2
j_call: TRBJ2-7
cdr3_aa: CASSTDGRNSYEQYF
cdr3_nt: TGTGCCAGCAGCACCGACGGGAGGAACTCCTACGAGCAGTACTTC

v_call: TRBV7-7
clone_size: once
d_call: -
j_call: TRBJ2-7
cdr3_aa: CASSPLSPMTGYYEQYF
cdr3_nt: TGTGCTAGCAGCCCCCTGTCCCCTATGACAGGTTACTACGAGCAGTACTTC

v_call: TRBV9
clone_size: once
d_call: -
j_call: TRBJ2-7
cdr3_aa: CASSVGVSYEQYF
cdr3_nt: TGTGCCAGCAGCGTAGGGGTCTCCTACGAGCAGTACTTC

v_call: TRBV27
clone_size: -
d_call: -
j_call: TRBJ2-7
cdr3_aa: CASSSQGYEQYF
cdr3_nt: TGTGCCAGCAGTTCCCAGGGCTACGAGCAGTACTTC

v_call: TRBV7-9
clone_size: -
d_call: -
j_call: TRBJ2-7
cdr3_aa: CASSPDGTVEQYF
cdr3_nt: TGTGCCAGCAGCCCGGACGGCACCGTCGAGCAGTACTTC

v_call: TRBV5-1
clone_size: -
d_call: -
j_call: TRBJ1-1
cdr3_aa: CASSLDLNTEAFF
cdr3_nt: TGCGCCAGCAGCTTGGACTTGAACACTGAAGCTTTCTTT

v_call: TRBV28
clone_size: -
d_call: -
j_call: TRBJ2-7
cdr3_aa: CASSLEGEQYF
cdr3_nt: TGTGCCAGCAGTTTAGAGGGCGAGCAGTACTTC

v_call: TRBV6-5
clone_size: -
d_call: -
j_call: TRBJ2-1
cdr3_aa: CASSPYSYNEQFF
cdr3_nt: TGTGCCAGCAGCCCCTACTCCTACAATGAGCAGTTCTTC

v_call: TRBV14
clone_size: -
d_call: -
j_call: TRBJ1-3
cdr3_aa: CASCKGTSGNTIYF
cdr3_nt: TGTGCCAGTTGCAAGGGGACCTCTGGAAACACCATATATTTT

v_call: TRBV5-1
clone_size: -
d_call: TRBD1
j_call: TRBJ1-6
cdr3_aa: CASSAITGQNSPLHF
cdr3_nt: TGCGCCAGCAGCGCCATTACGGGACAGAATTCACCCCTCCACTTT

v_call: TRBV9
clone_size: -
d_call: -
j_call: TRBJ2-7
cdr3_aa: CASSVSDAAEQYF
cdr3_nt: TGTGCCAGCAGCGTGTCGGACGCCGCCGAGCAGTACTTC

v_call: TRBV7-9
clone_size: -
d_call: -
j_call: TRBJ2-7
cdr3_aa: CASSLGSYYEQYF
cdr3_nt: TGTGCCAGCAGCTTAGGCTCCTACTACGAGCAGTACTTC

v_call: TRBV19
clone_size: -
d_call: TRBD1
j_call: TRBJ2-7
cdr3_aa: CASSIGVRGRSEQYF
cdr3_nt: TGTGCCAGTAGTATTGGTGTCAGGGGGCGAAGTGAGCAGTACTTC

v_call: TRBV2
clone_size: -
d_call: TRBD2
j_call: TRBJ2-5
cdr3_aa: CASRGTSQETQYF
cdr3_nt: TGTGCCAGCAGGGGGACTAGCCAAGAGACCCAGTACTTC

v_call: TRBV7-3
clone_size: -
d_call: TRBD2
j_call: TRBJ2-1
cdr3_aa: CASSYLAGGLNEQFF
cdr3_nt: TGTGCCAGCAGTTACTTAGCGGGAGGGTTGAATGAGCAGTTCTTC

v_call: TRBV27
clone_size: -
d_call: TRBD1
j_call: TRBJ2-5
cdr3_aa: CASSPPGGPETQYF
cdr3_nt: TGTGCCAGCAGCCCCCCAGGGGGCCCAGAGACCCAGTACTTC

v_call: TRBV10-1
clone_size: -
d_call: -
j_call: TRBJ1-1
cdr3_aa: CASSEVPGTEAFF
cdr3_nt: TGCGCCAGCAGTGAGGTCCCGGGCACTGAAGCTTTCTTT

v_call: TRBV4-1
clone_size: -
d_call: TRBD2
j_call: TRBJ2-3
cdr3_aa: CASSHVPLAGTDTQYF
cdr3_nt: TGCGCCAGCAGCCACGTGCCTCTAGCGGGCACAGATACGCAGTATTTT

v_call: TRBV27
clone_size: -
d_call: TRBD2
j_call: TRBJ2-3
cdr3_aa: CASSFALAGSTDTQYF
cdr3_nt: TGTGCCAGCAGTTTCGCACTAGCGGGCAGCACAGATACGCAGTATTTT

v_call: TRBV19
clone_size: -
d_call: TRBD1
j_call: TRBJ2-7
cdr3_aa: CASSIGTGDYSYEQYF
cdr3_nt: TGTGCCAGTAGTATCGGGACAGGCGATTACTCCTACGAGCAGTACTTC

v_call: TRBV18
clone_size: -
d_call: TRBD2
j_call: TRBJ2-1
cdr3_aa: CASSPTSFNNEQFF
cdr3_nt: TGTGCCAGCTCACCGACTAGCTTCAACAATGAGCAGTTCTTC

v_call: TRBV6-5
clone_size: once
d_call: -
j_call: TRBJ1-1
cdr3_aa: CASRGDGGAEAFF
cdr3_nt: TGTGCCAGCAGGGGGGACGGGGGGGCTGAAGCTTTCTTT

v_call: TRBV27
clone_size: -
d_call: -
j_call: TRBJ1-2
cdr3_aa: CASSLDGGTNYGYTF
cdr3_nt: TGTGCCAGCAGTTTAGATGGCGGAACTAACTATGGCTACACCTTC

v_call: TRBV12-2
clone_size: -
d_call: -
j_call: TRBJ1-2
cdr3_aa: CASRPRDDSHYGYTF
cdr3_nt: TGTGCAAGTCGCCCCCGGGATGACAGTCACTATGGCTACACTTTC

v_call: TRBV2
clone_size: -
d_call: TRBD2
j_call: TRBJ2-3
cdr3_aa: CASTPRDLAGGRTTDTQYF
cdr3_nt: TGTGCCAGCACCCCCAGGGACCTAGCGGGGGGGCGGACCACAGATACGCAGTATTTT

v_call: TRBV27
clone_size: -
d_call: -
j_call: TRBJ2-7
cdr3_aa: CASSFQGSYEQYF
cdr3_nt: TGTGCCAGCAGTTTCCAGGGCTCCTACGAGCAGTACTTC

v_call: TRBV7-9
clone_size: -
d_call: -
j_call: TRBJ2-7
cdr3_aa: CASSLEAAYEQYF
cdr3_nt: TGTGCCAGCAGCTTAGAGGCCGCCTACGAGCAGTACTTC

v_call: TRBV5-1
clone_size: once
d_call: -
j_call: TRBJ2-2
cdr3_aa: CASSLMGANTGELFF
cdr3_nt: TGCGCCAGCAGCTTGATGGGGGCGAACACCGGGGAGCTGTTTTTT

v_call: TRBV7-9
clone_size: -
d_call: TRBD1
j_call: TRBJ1-2
cdr3_aa: CAIPDYDRGDYGYTF
cdr3_nt: TGTGCCATCCCGGACTACGACAGGGGGGACTATGGCTACACCTTC

v_call: TRBV7-8
clone_size: -
d_call: TRBD2
j_call: TRBJ2-7
cdr3_aa: CASSLEAGGWYEQYF
cdr3_nt: TGTGCCAGCAGCTTGGAAGCGGGGGGGTGGTACGAGCAGTACTTC

v_call: TRBV19
clone_size: -
d_call: -
j_call: TRBJ2-3
cdr3_aa: CASSIHMRPTDTQYF
cdr3_nt: TGTGCCAGTAGTATCCATATGAGGCCAACAGATACGCAGTATTTT

v_call: TRBV9
clone_size: -
d_call: -
j_call: TRBJ2-1
cdr3_aa: CASSVADPPGAHEQFF
cdr3_nt: TGTGCCAGCAGCGTAGCCGACCCGCCGGGGGCCCATGAGCAGTTCTTC

v_call: TRBV28
clone_size: -
d_call: -
j_call: TRBJ2-1
cdr3_aa: CASSIGYNEQFF
cdr3_nt: TGTGCCAGCAGTATCGGCTACAATGAGCAGTTCTTC

v_call: TRBV10-3
clone_size: -
d_call: -
j_call: TRBJ2-7
cdr3_aa: CAIRTGDEQYF
cdr3_nt: TGTGCCATCAGGACAGGTGACGAGCAGTACTTC

v_call: TRBV10-3
clone_size: once
d_call: -
j_call: TRBJ2-1
cdr3_aa: CAISESRGVEQFF
cdr3_nt: TGTGCCATCAGTGAGTCGCGGGGAGTCGAGCAGTTCTTC

v_call: TRBV6-4
clone_size: -
d_call: -
j_call: TRBJ1-1
cdr3_aa: CASRPEMRANTEAFF
cdr3_nt: TGTGCCAGCAGACCCGAGATGAGGGCTAACACTGAAGCTTTCTTT

v_call: TRBV30
clone_size: -
d_call: -
j_call: TRBJ1-5
cdr3_aa: CAWSPGILQPQHF
cdr3_nt: TGTGCCTGGTCCCCAGGGATCCTTCAGCCCCAGCATTTT

v_call: TRBV30
clone_size: once
d_call: -
j_call: TRBJ2-5
cdr3_aa: CAWSGEGAGLYETQYF
cdr3_nt: TGTGCCTGGAGTGGGGAGGGGGCTGGCTTGTACGAGACCCAGTACTTC

v_call: TRBV30
clone_size: -
d_call: -
j_call: TRBJ2-5
cdr3_aa: CAWRTTQETQYF
cdr3_nt: TGTGCCTGGAGGACCACCCAAGAGACCCAGTACTTC

v_call: TRBV6-5
clone_size: -
d_call: TRBD1
j_call: TRBJ1-1
cdr3_aa: CASSPTPRGTEAFF
cdr3_nt: TGTGCCAGCAGCCCCACCCCCAGGGGGACTGAAGCTTTCTTT

v_call: TRBV29-1
clone_size: -
d_call: TRBD2
j_call: TRBJ2-2
cdr3_aa: CSAHQGTSGGERELFF
cdr3_nt: TGCAGCGCCCATCAGGGGACTAGCGGGGGGGAGAGGGAGCTGTTTTTT